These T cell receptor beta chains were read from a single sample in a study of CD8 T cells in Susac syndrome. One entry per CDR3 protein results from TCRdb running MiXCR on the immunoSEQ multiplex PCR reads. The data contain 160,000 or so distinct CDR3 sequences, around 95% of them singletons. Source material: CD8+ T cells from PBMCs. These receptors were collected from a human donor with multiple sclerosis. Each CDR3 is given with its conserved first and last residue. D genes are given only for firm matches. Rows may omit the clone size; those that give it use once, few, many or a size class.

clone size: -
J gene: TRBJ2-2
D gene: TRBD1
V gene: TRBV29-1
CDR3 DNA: TGCAGCGTTGAGTACGGGAACAGGGGCGCGAACACCGGGGAGCTGTTTTTT
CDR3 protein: CSVEYGNRGANTGELFF

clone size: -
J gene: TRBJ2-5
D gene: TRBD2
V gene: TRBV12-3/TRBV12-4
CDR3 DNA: TGTGCCAGCAGTTTCTATCCGGGGGGGAGAGAGACCCAGTACTTC
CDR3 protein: CASSFYPGGRETQYF

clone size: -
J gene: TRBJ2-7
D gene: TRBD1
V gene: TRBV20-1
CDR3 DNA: TGCAGTGCTAGGGAGGGGACAGGGAGAACCTACGAGCAGTACTTC
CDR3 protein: CSAREGTGRTYEQYF

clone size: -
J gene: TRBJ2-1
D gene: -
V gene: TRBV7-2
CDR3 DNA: TGTGCCAGCAGCTTAGTCGATGGGGGTGAGCAGTTCTTC
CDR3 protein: CASSLVDGGEQFF

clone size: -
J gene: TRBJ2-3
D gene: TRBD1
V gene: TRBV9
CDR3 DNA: TGTGCCAGCAGCGTGGGACAGGGCTTCACAGATACGCAGTATTTT
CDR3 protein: CASSVGQGFTDTQYF

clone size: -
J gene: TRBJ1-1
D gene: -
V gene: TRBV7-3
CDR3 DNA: TGTGCCAGCAGCTCCGGGACTGTGACTCCCTTCACTGAAGCTTTCTTT
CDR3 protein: CASSSGTVTPFTEAFF

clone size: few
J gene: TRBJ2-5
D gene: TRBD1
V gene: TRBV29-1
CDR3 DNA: TGCAGCGTTGCGCAGGGGGCGTCAGGAGAGACCCAGTACTTC
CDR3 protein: CSVAQGASGETQYF

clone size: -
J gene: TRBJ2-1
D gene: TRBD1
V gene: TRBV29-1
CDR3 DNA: TGCAGCGTTCAGGGGGCGGTTGAGCAGTTCTTC
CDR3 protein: CSVQGAVEQFF

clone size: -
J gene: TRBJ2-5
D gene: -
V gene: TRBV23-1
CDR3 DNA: TGCGCCAGCAGTCAATCGTTGGAGACCCAGTACTTC
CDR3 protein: CASSQSLETQYF

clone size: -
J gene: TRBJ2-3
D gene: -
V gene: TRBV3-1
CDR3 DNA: TGTGCCAGCAGCCAAAGGAGTAACACAGATACGCAGTATTTT
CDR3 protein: CASSQRSNTDTQYF

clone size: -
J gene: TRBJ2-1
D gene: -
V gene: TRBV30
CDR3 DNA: TGTGCCTGGAGTCCCTCAGGAGAGCAGTTCTTC
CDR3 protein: CAWSPSGEQFF